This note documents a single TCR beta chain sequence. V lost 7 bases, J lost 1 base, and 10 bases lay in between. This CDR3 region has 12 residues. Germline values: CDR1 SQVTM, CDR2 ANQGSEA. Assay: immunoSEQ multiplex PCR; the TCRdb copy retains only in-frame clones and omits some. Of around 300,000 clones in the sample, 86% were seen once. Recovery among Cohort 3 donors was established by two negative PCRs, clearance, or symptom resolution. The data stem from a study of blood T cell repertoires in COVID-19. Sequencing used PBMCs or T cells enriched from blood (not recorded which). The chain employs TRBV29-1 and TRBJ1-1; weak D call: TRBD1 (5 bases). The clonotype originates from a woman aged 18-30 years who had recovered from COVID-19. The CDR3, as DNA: TGCAGCGCGGCGACAGAGAACACTGAAGCTTTCTTT. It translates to CSAATENTEAFF.